The 28 T cell receptor beta chains below were found in one sample sequenced in a study of shared clonotypes between healthy human individuals. Clones were sequenced by immunoSEQ multiplex PCR, and TCRdb holds only the in-frame ones, with some missing. The sample lists 980,000 or so clones, about three quarters occurring once. The sample consisted of memory CD4+ T cells sorted from blood. The subset was: CD45RA-negative fraction. These receptors all come from a man younger than 35 in good health.

The chain joins TRBV4-2 to TRBJ1-6; D is possibly TRBD1 (6 bases). V lost 0 bases, J lost 6 bases, and 9 bases lay in between. This CDR3 comprises 15 residues. Germline values: CDR1 LGHNA, CDR2 YNFKEQ. CDR3 amino acids: CASSQERGFNSPLHF. CDR3 sequence (DNA): TGTGCCAGCAGCCAAGAAAGGGGGTTTAATTCACCCCTCCACTTT.

V is TRBV9 and J is TRBJ2-1; 13 bases are shared with TRBD2. Germline V gene lookup returns CDR1 SGDLS and CDR2 YYNGEE. After removal of 3 bases from V and 6 bases from J, the junction contained 9 bases not matched to a gene. This CDR3 comprises 17 residues. The CDR3 DNA reads TGTGCCAGCAGCGCCGGACTAGCGGGGGTACAGGGCAATGAGCAGTTCTTC. Its protein is CASSAGLAGVQGNEQFF.

CDR3 DNA sequence: TGTGCCAGCAGCTCGGCTAGCGGGTTCGGAGAGACCCAGTACTTC. Amino acids: CASSSASGFGETQYF. The rearrangement links TRBV11-3 to TRBJ2-5; 8 nucleotides line up with TRBD2. Looked up from germline, CDR1 is SGHNT and CDR2 is YENEEA. Unmatched junction bases numbered 8, after V lost 4 bases and J lost 4 bases. The CDR3 consists of 15 residues.

This clone has only one observation. J is TRBJ1-2 and V is TRBV18; D is unresolved. This CDR3 spans 16 amino acids. V lost 0 bases and J lost 1, with 12 bases in between. Germline V gene sequence: CDR1 KGHSH, CDR2 LQKENI. The CDR3 is CASSPPTEGFNYGYTF. CDR3 DNA: TGTGCCAGCTCACCACCTACAGAAGGGTTTAACTATGGCTACACCTTC. Supplemented by reference TRBV18 and TRBJ1-2, the full variable domain reads NAGVMQNPRHLVRRRGQEARLRCSPMKGHSHVYWYRQLPEEGLKFMVYLQKENIIDESGMPKERFSAEFPKEGPSILRIQQVVRGDSAAYFCASSPPTEGFNYGYTFGSGTRLTVV.

The genes are TRBV30 and TRBJ2-7; TRBD2 matches 8 bases. Germline CDR1 reads GTSNPN; CDR2 reads SVGIG (reference sequence). Germline trimming cut 2 bases from V and 4 bases from J; bases unmatched to any gene: 4. The CDR3 extends over 13 amino acids. CDR3: CAWSLLAEYEQYF. The CDR3 DNA follows: TGTGCCTGGAGTCTACTAGCGGAGTACGAGCAGTACTTC.

The chain uses TRBV25-1 and TRBJ2-2; 11 nucleotides match TRBD1. CDR1 and CDR2 (germline): MGHDK, SYGVNS. V was clipped by 5 bases and J by 6 bases; unmatched bases: 8. CDR3 length equals 16 residues. CDR3 sequence reads: CASSSRTGGLSGELFF. The CDR3 bases are TGTGCCAGCAGTTCGAGGACAGGGGGCTTGTCCGGGGAGCTGTTTTTT.

This clone was seen repeatedly, ten times or more. The chain uses TRBV5-6 and TRBJ1-4; possible D gene TRBD1, 6 bases. Trimming took off 0 bases at V and 7 bases at J, with 16 bases between the two ends. Germline-derived CDR1 and CDR2 are SGHDT and YYEEEE. The length of the CDR3 is 16 residues. The CDR3: CASSLGRGSLGEKLFF. CDR3 DNA sequence: TGTGCCAGCAGCTTGGGCAGGGGAAGTCTAGGTGAAAAACTGTTTTTT.

J is TRBJ1-5 and V is TRBV6-6; D remains ambiguous. From germline, CDR1 is MNHNY and CDR2 SVGAGI (reference sequence). The CDR3 spans 14 residues. V lost 5 bases to trimming and J lost 0 bases, with 8 bases between them. The CDR3 DNA reads as TGTGCCAGCAGTGGTGGTTTTAGCAATCAGCCCCAGCATTTT. Protein sequence: CASSGGFSNQPQHF.

V is TRBV14 and J is TRBJ1-1; D unresolved. In germline, CDR1 is SGHDN, CDR2 FVKESK. V lost 1 base to trimming and J lost 5 bases, with 5 bases between them. This CDR3 is built from 12 residues. In DNA form, the CDR3 reads TGTGCCAGCAGCCAAGTGGGGACTGAAGCTTTCTTT. The encoded protein is CASSQVGTEAFF.

To note about this clone: A much larger clone differs from this one at a single base, so this may be a read error. Other DNA variants within this sample encode the same CDR3. The chain is built from TRBV5-4 and TRBJ2-7, with D perhaps matching TRBD1 (6 bases). Germline-derived CDR1 and CDR2 are SGHNT and YYREEE (reference sequence). The CDR3 has 14 amino acids. V lost 1 base and J 0 bases, leaving 8 bases between the germline ends. The CDR3 sequence is CASSLTGSSYEQYF. DNA of the CDR3: TGTGCCAGCAGCTTGACAGGGAGCTCCTACGAGCAGTACTTC.

The chain has TRBV19 and TRBJ1-4, with D perhaps matching TRBD1 (6 bases). Germline V gene data show CDR1 as LNHDA and CDR2 as SQIVND (reference sequence). This CDR3 has 19 amino acids. The germline V and J ends were trimmed by 5 bases and 3 bases, with 25 bases remaining between them. The CDR3 DNA is TGTGCCAGTAGTCCCATTTACAGGGTAGGCCGTACGGCTAATGAAAAACTGTTTTTT. This codes for CASSPIYRVGRTANEKLFF.

The chain has TRBV5-4 and TRBJ2-7, with TRBD2 matching 8 bases. CDR3 size: 15 residues. Germline values: CDR1 SGHNT, CDR2 YYREEE (reference sequence). V shed 0 bases, J shed 3 bases, and the junction held 5 bases outside the gene matches. The chain's CDR3 is CASSLDLAGLYEQYF. CDR3 nucleotides: TGTGCCAGCAGCTTGGATCTAGCGGGCCTCTACGAGCAGTACTTC.

This clone has more than one count but fewer than ten. The chain is built from TRBV5-4 and TRBJ1-5; D is perhaps TRBD1 (5 bases). Trimming left V 0 bases short and J 3 bases short, with 13 bases between. In germline, CDR1 is SGHNT, CDR2 YYREEE (reference sequence). The CDR3 extends over 16 amino acids. The DNA for the CDR3 is TGTGCCAGCAGCTTGGGTACAGGTAATCTCAATCAGCCCCAGCATTTT. It translates to CASSLGTGNLNQPQHF.

This clone came up a few times. Written as DNA, the CDR3 is TGCGCCAGTTCACAACCCTCCTACAATGAGCAGTTCTTC. Residues: CASSQPSYNEQFF. The V call is TRBV5-1, the J call TRBJ2-1; D is unresolved. V lost 8 bases and J lost 0, with 9 bases in between. Germline V gives CDR1 SGHRS, CDR2 YFSETQ. The CDR3 covers 13 residues.

The chain is built from TRBV6-1 and TRBJ1-1, with D uncertain. Per the germline V gene, CDR1 is MNHNS and CDR2 is SASEGT. V shed 3 bases and J shed 9 bases, with 14 bases lying between them. The CDR3 covers 13 residues. CDR3 amino acids: CASSDPRLLKAFF. CDR3 nucleotides: TGTGCCAGCAGTGATCCGCGGTTACTGAAAGCTTTCTTT.

The chain uses TRBV18 and TRBJ1-1; possibly TRBD1 for D (6 bases). The CDR3 has 14 amino acids. The germline V and J ends were trimmed by 3 bases and 4 bases, with 12 bases remaining between them. Germline CDR1 reads KGHSH; CDR2 reads LQKENI. As DNA, the CDR3 is TGTGCCAGCTCACCCAACAGGGATGGCACTGAAGCTTTCTTT. Residues: CASSPNRDGTEAFF.

The chain joins TRBV27 to TRBJ1-2, with no clear D. Trimming stripped 2 bases from V and 7 bases from J, with 11 bases between. The CDR3 is made up of 13 amino acids. Germline lookup yields CDR1 MNHEY and CDR2 SMNVEV (reference sequence). The CDR3 reads CASSLLQTGGYTF. The CDR3 DNA reads as TGTGCCAGCAGTTTACTCCAGACGGGTGGCTACACCTTC.

The J gene is TRBJ2-5, the V gene TRBV5-1, with D unclear. This CDR3 spans 14 amino acids. Germline CDR1 and CDR2: SGHRS and YFSETQ. V lost 1 base and J 2 bases, leaving 9 bases between the germline ends. The CDR3 reads CASSLKIGQETQYF. The CDR3 DNA sequence: TGCGCCAGCAGCTTGAAGATAGGGCAAGAGACCCAGTACTTC.

This clone was seen at least ten times. The chain links TRBV19 to TRBJ1-2; 8 positions agree with TRBD1. With 4 bases clipped from V and 0 bases from J, the junction kept 1 base outside the gene matches. Germline V gene sequence: CDR1 LNHDA, CDR2 SQIVND (reference sequence). There are 14 residues in the CDR3. DNA for the CDR3: TGTGCCAGTAGTAAACAGGGGGCTAACTATGGCTACACCTTC. The encoded protein is CASSKQGANYGYTF.

Worth noting for this clone: One base away lies a much larger clone, so this may be a sequencing read error. The chain uses TRBV5-5 and TRBJ2-5; weak D call: TRBD2 (6 bases). Trimming stripped 4 bases from V and 1 base from J, with 11 bases between. CDR3 length: 14 amino acids. CDR1 and CDR2 from the germline V gene are SGHKS and YYEKEE (reference sequence). For the CDR3, the DNA is TGTGCCAGCAGCCTTGGACTACTCCAAGAGACCCAGTACTTC. It yields the protein CASSLGLLQETQYF.

This clone has a handful of counts. The V gene is TRBV5-6, the J gene TRBJ1-4; D is unresolved. Trimming cost V 6 bases and J 0 bases, with 24 bases left between them. CDR1 SGHDT and CDR2 YYEEEE come from the germline V gene. CDR3 size: 19 residues. CDR3 in amino acids: CASNLGRGQAEATNEKLFF. As DNA, the CDR3 is TGTGCCAGCAACCTGGGTCGTGGGCAGGCGGAGGCAACTAATGAAAAACTGTTTTTT.

The V call is TRBV25-1, the J call TRBJ2-1, with D possibly being TRBD1 or TRBD2 (5 bases each). V was trimmed by 3 bases and J by 7 bases, leaving 16 bases between them. Germline V gene sequence: CDR1 MGHDK, CDR2 SYGVNS. The CDR3 has 15 residues. CDR3 protein: CASSDYRDGKNEQFF. DNA for the CDR3: TGTGCCAGCAGTGACTACCGGGACGGGAAGAATGAGCAGTTCTTC.

Comment on this clone: The identical CDR3 is also encoded by other nucleotide sequences in the sample. This chain links TRBV5-1 with TRBJ2-5; D might be TRBD2 (6 bases). Trimming left V 2 bases short and J 4 bases short, with 12 bases between. This CDR3 has 14 amino acids. From germline, CDR1 is SGHRS and CDR2 YFSETQ. In DNA form, the CDR3 reads TGCGCCAGCAGCTTATACGGGGGAAGAGAGACCCAGTACTTC. Protein sequence: CASSLYGGRETQYF.

A word on this clone: This likely traces to a read error, being one base from a far larger clone. The chain employs TRBV2 and TRBJ1-5, with TRBD1 identical over 9 bases. Germline trimming cut 6 bases from V and 5 bases from J; bases unmatched to any gene: 5. Germline V gives CDR1 SNHLY, CDR2 FYNNEI. The CDR3 is made up of 14 amino acids. This CDR3 is CASSPGTGHQPQHF. In DNA, the CDR3 is TGTGCCAGCAGCCCCGGGACAGGGCATCAGCCCCAGCATTTT.

The chain is built from TRBV6-1 and TRBJ1-4; tentative D call: TRBD1 (6 bases). V dropped 3 bases and J dropped 8 bases, with 16 bases sitting between them. This CDR3 is built from 15 residues. CDR1 is MNHNS and CDR2 is SASEGT in the germline V gene. The CDR3 bases are TGTGCCAGCAGTGATCCTACAGGGCTAGGAGAAAAACTGTTTTTT. Translation gives CASSDPTGLGEKLFF.

The sample holds a few counts of this clone. CDR3 sequence (DNA): TGTGCCAGCAGCACTACGGGACAGGGGGCCTACGAGCAGTACTTC. Its protein product is CASSTTGQGAYEQYF. The J gene is TRBJ2-7, the V gene TRBV7-2, with TRBD1 matching 11 bases. The CDR3 consists of 15 residues. The V gene's germline CDR1 is SGHTA and CDR2 FQGNSA. V shed 5 bases, J shed 2 bases, and the junction held 5 bases outside the gene matches.

On this clone: At one of its ends the junction is not consistent with the germline gene, which may arise from a read error. This chain joins TRBV15 and TRBJ2-2; tentative D call: TRBD1 (5 bases). CDR1 is LNHNV, CDR2 YYDKDF, per germline (reference sequence). This CDR3 is 13 amino acids long. The DNA for the CDR3 is TGTGCCACCCGCAGGGAAGCGACCGGGGAGCTGTTTTTT. Translating gives CATRREATGELFF.

The chain employs TRBV21-1 and TRBJ1-4. TRBV21-1 constitutes a pseudogene. The CDR3 loop spans 15 amino acids. The CDR3 region is CASTGRTTTNEKLFF. CDR3 DNA sequence: TGTGCCAGCACCGGCAGAACTACAACTAATGAAAAACTGTTTTTT.